Listed here are 4 T cell receptor beta chains from one sample, sequenced in a study of cytomegalovirus exposure and HLA in healthy donors. PCR amplification relied on 60 Vbeta primers (plus 13 Jbeta primers). TCRdb's copy holds only in-frame clones and misses some; the assay was immunoSEQ multiplex PCR. The repertoire holds around 72,000 clones, with approximately 70% as singletons. Sequenced: PBMCs. These receptors were collected from a man aged 35 to 55 in good health and CMV-seropositive.

The CDR3 here is CASTSDKRGYEQYF. Written as DNA, the CDR3 is TGTGCCAGCACGTCGGACAAAAGGGGATACGAGCAGTACTTC. This chain connects TRBV27 to TRBJ2-7; D might be TRBD1 (5 bases). Trimming removed 7 bases from V and 4 bases from J, with 17 bases in between. This CDR3 is 14 amino acids long. Germline V gene lookup returns CDR1 MNHEY and CDR2 SMNVEV (reference sequence).

Only a few counts were recorded for this clone. The V call is TRBV11-1, the J call TRBJ2-4, with 11 bases identical to TRBD1. CDR1 SGHAT and CDR2 FQDESV come from the germline V gene (reference sequence). The J segment lost 1 base and the V segment lost 4 bases, leaving 6 bases of the junction unmatched. The CDR3 sequence is 17 residues long. In nucleotides, the CDR3 is TGTGCCAGCAGCTCGCCACGGGACAGGGGGGCCAAAAACATTCAGTACTTC. It encodes CASSSPRDRGAKNIQYF.

The chain links TRBV30 to TRBJ1-6, with D perhaps TRBD1 (5 bases). Per the germline V gene, CDR1 is GTSNPN and CDR2 is SVGIG (reference sequence). The ends were cut back, 0 bases at V and 11 bases at J, with 14 bases in the middle. The CDR3 extends over 14 amino acids. As DNA, the CDR3 is TGTGCCTGGAGTGTACTTGGGGGGACTCCACCCCTCCACTTT. Its protein product is CAWSVLGGTPPLHF.

V and J are TRBV11-2 and TRBJ2-7, with 8 bases that match TRBD1. V shed 1 base, J shed 3 bases, and the junction held 2 bases outside the gene matches. The CDR3 spans 14 residues. Germline CDR1 reads SGHAT; CDR2 reads FQNNGV. The CDR3 region has the DNA TGTGCCAGCAGCTTAGGGGGGACAGGCTACGAGCAGTACTTC. This translates into CASSLGGTGYEQYF.